The next 30 T cell receptor beta chains were all read from a single sample in a study of blood T cells in healthy people across ages. Alongside a J-beta primer mix, a sample-barcoded 5' primer served in a second PCR lasting roughly 7 to 12 cycles. TCRdb independently ran MiXCR on the 5' RACE reads; one entry per CDR3 protein. The table includes 700,000 or so distinct CDR3 sequences, approximately 22% detected once. The sequencing sample was made of blood. All receptors derive from a man aged 65 to 79 in good health.

The chain couples TRBV7-9 to TRBJ1-4; D uncertain. The CDR3 has 15 amino acids. Trimming removed 5 bases from V and 11 bases from J, with 21 bases in between. The germline V gene encodes CDR1 SEHNR and CDR2 FQNEAQ (reference sequence). DNA of the CDR3: TGTGCCAGCAGCCCCTACAGCGGACTTGGGGAGAAACTGTTTTTT. It yields the protein CASSPYSGLGEKLFF. The full variable domain, with the rest looked up from reference TRBV7-9 and TRBJ1-4, is DTGVSQNPRHKITKRGQNVTFRCDPISEHNRLYWYRQTLGQGPEFLTYFQNEAQLEKSRLLSDRFSAERPKGSFSTLEIQRTEQGDSAMYLCASSPYSGLGEKLFFGSGTQLSVL.

This sequence joins TRBV5-1 and TRBJ1-1; TRBD1 is a possible D gene (5 bases). The CDR3 has 15 amino acids. The germline V gene encodes CDR1 SGHRS and CDR2 YFSETQ. V was clipped by 6 bases and J by 3 bases, with 18 bases between them. The CDR3 region is CASTIGTGPDTEAFF. CDR3 nucleotides: TGCGCCAGCACCATAGGAACAGGCCCAGACACTGAAGCTTTCTTT. Drawing the rest from reference TRBV5-1 and TRBJ1-1, the complete variable domain is KAGVTQTPRYLIKTRGQQVTLSCSPISGHRSVSWYQQTPGQGLQFLFEYFSETQRNKGNFPGRFSGRQFSNSRSEMNVSTLELGDSALYLCASTIGTGPDTEAFFGQGTRLTVV.

This clonotype was observed a handful of times. The chain uses TRBV11-2 and TRBJ2-7; a possible D gene is TRBD2 (6 bases). Germline CDR1 reads SGHAT; CDR2 reads FQNNGV. V lost 2 bases and J 5 bases, leaving 22 bases between the germline ends. CDR3 length: 17 residues. This CDR3 is CASSLFLSGVGGNEQYF. For the CDR3, the DNA is TGTGCCAGCAGCTTATTTCTCTCGGGAGTTGGAGGAAACGAGCAGTACTTC. Filled out from reference TRBV11-2 and TRBJ2-7, the complete variable domain reads EAGVAQSPRYKIIEKRQSVAFWCNPISGHATLYWYQQILGQGPKLLIQFQNNGVVDDSQLPKDRFSAERLKGVDSTLKIQPAKLEDSAVYLCASSLFLSGVGGNEQYFGPGTRLTVT.

This clonotype was found a few times. The chain uses TRBV19 and TRBJ2-3; 8 bases are a match to TRBD2. The CDR3 extends over 14 amino acids. Losses at the gene ends were 5 bases for V and 2 bases for J; bases not matched to a gene: 3. The germline CDR1 and CDR2 sequences are LNHDA and SQIVND (reference sequence). The CDR3 sequence is CASSQLAVTDTQYF. CDR3 DNA sequence: TGTGCCAGTAGTCAACTAGCGGTCACAGATACGCAGTATTTT.

This rearrangement joins TRBV29-1 to TRBJ2-1; TRBD2 matches at 14 bases. The V segment lost 7 bases and the J segment 9 bases; nucleotides outside the gene matches: 5. In germline, CDR1 is SQVTM, CDR2 ANQGSEA. This CDR3 contains 13 residues. The CDR3 loop is CSGGTSGSFEQFF. CDR3 DNA: TGCAGCGGCGGGACTAGCGGGAGCTTTGAGCAGTTCTTC.

The chain couples TRBV20-1 to TRBJ1-4; D is ambiguous. There are 14 residues in the CDR3. The ends were cut back, 6 bases at V and 0 bases at J, with 11 bases in the middle. CDR1 is DFQATT and CDR2 is SNEGSKA in the germline V gene (reference sequence). This CDR3 is CSASTHSTNEKLFF. The CDR3 DNA reads TGCAGTGCCTCGACACACTCAACTAATGAAAAACTGTTTTTT.

This clonotype counts as medium-sized. This sequence joins TRBV6-4 and TRBJ2-1; TRBD2 agrees at 13 bases. CDR3 length equals 15 residues. With 8 bases clipped from V and 7 bases from J, the junction kept 8 bases outside the gene matches. CDR1 is MRHNA and CDR2 is SNTAGT in the germline V gene. CDR3 region: CASSLTSGGQNEQFF. In nucleotides, the CDR3 is TGTGCCAGCTCCCTGACTAGCGGGGGGCAGAATGAGCAGTTCTTC.

This clonotype came up a few times. The chain employs TRBV4-3 and TRBJ2-2; D gene uncertain. Germline V gene data show CDR1 as LGHNA and CDR2 as YSLEER. Trimming shortened V by 2 bases and J by 7 bases, and 8 bases separated the two germline ends. CDR3 size: 13 residues. CDR3 nucleotide sequence: TGCGCCAGCAGCCAACTTAGCTTCGGGGAGCTGTTTTTT. Encoded protein: CASSQLSFGELFF.

CDR3: CASSLGGGAGNEQFF. CDR3 nucleotides: TGTGCCAGCAGCTTAGGAGGGGGCGCGGGGAATGAGCAGTTCTTC. This chain connects TRBV7-6 to TRBJ2-1; a weak D match, TRBD1 (7 bases). V gave up 1 base and J gave up 7 bases, with 14 bases separating them. Germline CDR1 is SGHVS and CDR2 is FNYEAQ. This CDR3 is 15 amino acids long.

CDR3 DNA: TGTGCCAGCAGCCAAGATTGGACAGTCCAAGAGACCCAGTACTTC. Its translation: CASSQDWTVQETQYF. The chain is built from TRBV3-1 and TRBJ2-5; D might be TRBD1 (6 bases). The length of the CDR3 is 15 residues. V shed 0 bases and J shed 1 base, with 9 bases lying between them. CDR1 LGHDT and CDR2 YNNKEL come from the germline V gene (reference sequence).

This clonotype was seen a handful of times. The junction departs from the called germline gene at one end, perhaps through a read error. The chain employs TRBV28 and TRBJ2-1; D is ambiguous. Germline V gene lookup returns CDR1 MDHEN and CDR2 SYDVKM. The CDR3 is 13 amino acids. The DNA for the CDR3 is TGTGCCAGCAGTTTAACGGAGTCGGAGACCCGGTACTTC. This sequence encodes CASSLTESETRYF.

The V and J genes are TRBV6-5 and TRBJ2-5, with D perhaps TRBD1 (6 bases). The J call may be wrong; the DNA end is better matched by TRBJ2-7. Germline V lookup: CDR1 MNHEY, CDR2 SVGAGI. CDR3 length: 15 amino acids. Here the CDR3 DNA reads TGTGCCAGCAGTTCCGGTGGGGGCGGAACCTACGAGCAGTACTTC. This translates into CASSSGGGGTYEQYF.

This sequence joins TRBV12-3 or TRBV12-4 and TRBJ1-4; D unresolved. The V end was cut by 3 bases, the J end by 10 bases, with 15 bases between. This CDR3 has 14 residues. CDR3 protein: CASSFRSLGGKLFF. The CDR3 DNA is TGTGCCAGCAGTTTTAGGTCTCTTGGCGGAAAACTGTTTTTT.

This clonotype has just a few counts. The rearrangement uses TRBV18 and TRBJ1-6; D is unclear. V was trimmed by 6 bases and J by 4 bases, leaving 13 bases between them. The germline V gene has CDR1 KGHSH and CDR2 LQKENI. The CDR3 has 15 amino acids. CDR3 sequence reads: CASSSTGRYNSPLHF. CDR3 sequence (DNA): TGTGCCAGCTCTTCTACCGGGAGATATAATTCACCCCTCCACTTT.

The V and J genes are TRBV4-1 and TRBJ2-5; 7 bases are a match to TRBD1. The length of the CDR3 is 13 residues. The germline gives CDR1 MGHRA, CDR2 YSYEKL. J gave up 5 bases and V 3 bases, and 3 bases lay outside the gene matches. The CDR3 region is CASSQTGTETQYF. CDR3 nucleotides: TGCGCCAGCAGCCAGACAGGGACGGAGACCCAGTACTTC.

To note about this clonotype: The junction departs from the called germline gene at one end, perhaps through a read error. This chain uses TRBV28 with TRBJ1-1; 9 positions match TRBD1. The CDR3 contains 15 residues. Germline CDR1 is MDHEN and CDR2 is SYDVKM. The CDR3 DNA is TGTGCCAGCAGTTTTCGGGACAGGGCGAACACTGGAGCTTTCTTT. This sequence encodes CASSFRDRANTGAFF.

This clonotype appeared a single time. The chain couples TRBV7-9 to TRBJ2-1; 10 bases map to TRBD2. Germline assignment: CDR1 SEHNR and CDR2 FQNEAQ (reference sequence). After removal of 5 bases from V and 7 bases from J, the junction contained 11 bases not matched to a gene. This CDR3 is built from 16 residues. In DNA form, the CDR3 reads TGTGCCAGCAGCCCGTTACTAGCGGGGATTAAGAATGAGCAGTTCTTC. It translates to CASSPLLAGIKNEQFF. Full variable domain (missing parts from reference TRBV7-9 and TRBJ2-1): DTGVSQNPRHKITKRGQNVTFRCDPISEHNRLYWYRQTLGQGPEFLTYFQNEAQLEKSRLLSDRFSAERPKGSFSTLEIQRTEQGDSAMYLCASSPLLAGIKNEQFFGPGTRLTVL.

The chain recombines TRBV14 with TRBJ1-1; weak D call: TRBD1 (5 bases). V lost 4 bases and J lost 1, with 7 bases in between. Germline CDR1 reads SGHDN; CDR2 reads FVKESK. CDR3 size: 13 residues. CDR3 sequence (DNA): TGTGCCAGCAGCCGGGGCTGGAACACTGAAGCTTTCTTT. The encoded protein is CASSRGWNTEAFF.

The chain links TRBV7-8 to TRBJ2-3; D might be TRBD1 or TRBD2, each matching 5 bases. Trimming took off 0 bases at V and 2 bases at J, with 9 bases between the two ends. Germline assignment: CDR1 SGHVS and CDR2 FQNEAQ. The length of the CDR3 is 15 residues. CDR3 protein: CASSLALGTTDTQYF. CDR3 sequence (DNA): TGTGCCAGCAGCTTAGCGCTTGGGACCACAGATACGCAGTATTTT.

The rearrangement joins TRBV10-3 to TRBJ2-3, with 8 bases that match TRBD2. The CDR3 is made up of 17 amino acids. Trimming removed 3 bases from V and 2 bases from J; junction bases left unmatched: 10. The germline CDR1 and CDR2 sequences are ENHRY and SYGVKD. The CDR3 here is CAISDPGASGSTDTQYF. CDR3 sequence (DNA): TGTGCCATCAGTGACCCGGGAGCTAGCGGGTCCACAGATACGCAGTATTTT.

This clonotype was observed a handful of times. The chain employs TRBV7-2 and TRBJ2-5; no definite D call. Germline loops: CDR1 SGHTA, CDR2 FQGNSA. The CDR3 extends over 14 amino acids. V was clipped by 5 bases and J by 5 bases, with 15 bases between them. In nucleotides, the CDR3 is TGTGCCAGCAGCGGCCGGGTTAGCCAGGAGACCCAGTACTTC. The encoded protein is CASSGRVSQETQYF.

This clonotype came up a few times. J is TRBJ1-6 and V is TRBV20-1; 7 nucleotides align to TRBD1. Germline-derived CDR1 and CDR2 are DFQATT and SNEGSKA (reference sequence). V gave up 6 bases and J gave up 9 bases; unmatched junction bases: 5. The CDR3 extends over 12 amino acids. CDR3 in amino acids: CSARTGFSPLHF. In DNA form, the CDR3 reads TGCAGTGCCAGGACAGGATTTTCACCCCTCCACTTT.

V is TRBV20-1 and J is TRBJ2-2, with D unclear. CDR1 and CDR2 (germline): DFQATT, SNEGSKA (reference sequence). The CDR3 loop spans 16 amino acids. Between the trimmed V and J ends, which lost 0 bases and 0 bases, there was a span of 11 bases. This CDR3 reads CSARDSGRANTGELFF. The CDR3 DNA reads TGCAGTGCTAGAGATAGTGGACGGGCGAACACCGGGGAGCTGTTTTTT.

CDR3 sequence reads: CASSLAQGQIFEGYTF. The CDR3 DNA reads TGTGCCAGCAGCTTAGCGCAAGGACAGATCTTTGAAGGCTACACCTTC. J is TRBJ1-2 and V is TRBV7-6; TRBD1 is a possible D gene (6 bases). The V gene's germline CDR1 is SGHVS and CDR2 FNYEAQ. V shed 0 bases and J shed 8 bases, with 19 bases lying between them. The CDR3 length is 16 residues.

The chain recombines TRBV12-3 or TRBV12-4 with TRBJ2-3; possible D gene TRBD2, 6 bases. CDR3 length: 15 residues. V was pared by 3 bases and J by 4 bases, with 14 bases between. In DNA form, the CDR3 reads TGTGCCAGCAGTTTCCACGGCGGGGCCGCAGATACGCAGTATTTT. This codes for CASSFHGGAADTQYF.

This clonotype occurred a few times. A much larger clone lies one base from this, so it may be a read error. No conserved phenylalanine or tryptophan ends this CDR3, so it is likely a read error. The rearrangement links TRBV5-1 to TRBJ1-1; tentative D call: TRBD1 (5 bases). Germline CDR1 and CDR2: SGHRS and YFSETQ. The germline V and J ends were trimmed by 0 bases and 1 base, with 13 bases remaining between them. The CDR3 has 16 residues. The CDR3, as DNA: TGCGCCAGCAGCTTGGGAGGAGGGGCCGGGAACACTGAAGCTTTCCTT. Translating gives CASSLGGGAGNTEAFL.

The V and J genes are TRBV9 and TRBJ2-7; D might be TRBD2 (6 bases). The CDR3 length is 15 residues. CDR1 is SGDLS, CDR2 YYNGEE, per germline. The V gene lost 2 bases and the J gene lost 3 bases, with 15 bases spanning the gap. DNA for the CDR3: TGTGCCAGCAGCGTTGGGGCACTGGGGGGCTACGAGCAGTACTTC. This gives the protein CASSVGALGGYEQYF.

The V and J genes are TRBV10-1 and TRBJ2-3; D is unclear. V was cut by 4 bases and J by 5 bases, with 13 bases left in between. Germline lookup yields CDR1 WNHNN and CDR2 SYGVQD (reference sequence). The CDR3 is 14 amino acids. The CDR3 nucleotides read TGCGCCAGCAGTGGGCAGCCCAGTGGAGATACGCAGTATTTT. It codes for CASSGQPSGDTQYF.

This clonotype turned up a few times. This rearrangement joins TRBV20-1 to TRBJ2-1; TRBD1 matches 10 bases. CDR3 length: 15 amino acids. Trimming cost V 5 bases and J 6 bases; bases outside gene matches: 10. Per germline, CDR1 DFQATT and CDR2 SNEGSKA (reference sequence). CDR3 protein: CSAPTGQGFGNEQFF. CDR3 DNA sequence: TGCAGTGCTCCAACGGGACAGGGGTTTGGCAATGAGCAGTTCTTC.

The chain employs TRBV29-1 and TRBJ2-5; D uncertain. In germline, CDR1 is SQVTM, CDR2 ANQGSEA. This CDR3 is 16 amino acids long. Trimming shortened V by 2 bases and J by 1 base, and 17 bases separated the two germline ends. The CDR3, as DNA: TGCAGCGTTGAACGAGGACGCGGTGGGGTCCAAGAGACCCAGTACTTC. Translated: CSVERGRGGVQETQYF.